This is a list of T cell receptor beta chains from one sample in a study of blood T cell repertoires in COVID-19. Sequencing used immunoSEQ multiplex PCR; TCRdb keeps in-frame clones, though not all of them. The sample contains 250,000 to 300,000 clones, 86% of which appear only once. The sequenced sample consisted of peripheral blood. These receptors were obtained from a woman in her 70s with COVID-19, enrolled during active disease. Each CDR3 is given with its conserved first and last residue. A D gene is named only where the DNA matches it firmly. Only some rows state a clone size, as once, few, many or a class for expanded clones.

v_call	j_call	d_call	clone_size	cdr3_nt	cdr3_aa
TRBV11-2	TRBJ2-7	NA	NA	TGTGCCAGCAGCCCCCCGGGAGAGCAGTACTTC	CASSPPGEQYF
TRBV27	TRBJ2-7	NA	NA	TGTGCCAGCAGTTTCGGGACACCCTACGAGCAGTACTTC	CASSFGTPYEQYF
TRBV2	TRBJ2-1	NA	NA	TGTGCCAGCAGTGGTTTAGGGGGCTCCTACAATGAGCAGTTCTTC	CASSGLGGSYNEQFF
TRBV5-1	TRBJ1-3	NA	NA	TGCGCCAGCAGCTCCGGAGGGGCAGGGGGAAACACCATATATTTT	CASSSGGAGGNTIYF
TRBV28	TRBJ1-3	NA	few	TGTGCCAGCAGTTTATTTGGCAGGGTTGGTTCCTCTGGAAACACCATATATTTT	CASSLFGRVGSSGNTIYF
TRBV7-9	TRBJ2-7	NA	NA	TGTGCCAGCATGCCCCCCGGGACTCTGAAAACCTACGAGCAGTACTTC	CASMPPGTLKTYEQYF
TRBV7-9	TRBJ1-3	NA	once	TGTGCCAGCAGCTTAGGGGCTCTTCAGGGCAGAAACACCATATATTTT	CASSLGALQGRNTIYF
TRBV12-3/TRBV12-4	TRBJ1-2	NA	NA	TGTGCCAGCAGTTTAGCAACAGGAGGCTACACCTTC	CASSLATGGYTF
TRBV4-3	TRBJ2-1	TRBD2	NA	TGCGCCAGCAGCCAAGATGCCGGGGGGGCGCAGTTCTTC	CASSQDAGGAQFF
TRBV15	TRBJ2-7	TRBD1	NA	TGTGCCACCAGCAGAGATTTGGGGACAGGGAACTACGAGCAGTACTTC	CATSRDLGTGNYEQYF
TRBV6-1	TRBJ1-5	NA	once	TGTGCCAGCAGTGAAGGGCAGTTCCCGGGGGAGCCCCAGCATTTT	CASSEGQFPGEPQHF
TRBV5-1	TRBJ1-1	TRBD1	NA	TGCGCCAGCAGCTCCCAGGGGGGGAACACTGAAGCTTTCTTT	CASSSQGGNTEAFF
TRBV9	TRBJ2-2	TRBD1	NA	TGTGCCAGCAGCGTACCCAGGGGGCACCCTTGGGGCGGGGAGCTGTTTTTT	CASSVPRGHPWGGELFF